This is a list of T cell receptor beta chains from one sample in a study of response to subunit inactivated influenza vaccine. TCRdb processed the RT-PCR reads anew with MiXCR; each CDR3 protein has one entry. The sample lists some 540,000 distinct CDR3 sequences, less than 25% seen once, with roughly 2.8% in the top ten. The same data also contributed to another study, on T cells expressing NK-cell markers.

Sequences were derived from CD4+ T cells sorted from PBMCs, sampled 11 to 12 days after vaccination. The receptors were gathered from a man aged 45 to 65 who received an inactivated influenza vaccine. Each CDR3 is given with its conserved first and last residue. A D gene is named only where the DNA matches it firmly. The listing skips clone size in some rows; elsewhere it reads once, few, many or a size class.

J gene: TRBJ1-2; V gene: TRBV20-1; clone size: NA; D gene: TRBD1; CDR3 DNA: TGCAGTGCTCCGGGACAGGGAGAATATGGCTACACCTTC; CDR3 protein: CSAPGQGEYGYTF
J gene: TRBJ2-1; V gene: TRBV11-2; clone size: few; D gene: TRBD1; CDR3 DNA: TGTGCCAGCAGCGCGACAGGGAAAGGAAGTTACAATGAGCAGTTCTTC; CDR3 protein: CASSATGKGSYNEQFF
J gene: TRBJ2-3; V gene: TRBV7-6; clone size: NA; D gene: TRBD2; CDR3 DNA: TGTGCCAGCAGCTCCCGTACTAGCGGGAGGCCGGGAAGAGATACGCAGTATTTT; CDR3 protein: CASSSRTSGRPGRDTQYF
J gene: TRBJ1-6; V gene: TRBV4-3; clone size: NA; D gene: NA; CDR3 DNA: TGCGCCAGCAGCCAAGATCTTTACAAGGTTAATTCACCCCTCCACTTT; CDR3 protein: CASSQDLYKVNSPLHF
J gene: TRBJ2-1; V gene: TRBV6-5; clone size: NA; D gene: NA; CDR3 DNA: TGTGCCAGCAGTTACGGGGGGGCAGCCTACAATGAGCAGTTCTTC; CDR3 protein: CASSYGGAAYNEQFF
J gene: TRBJ2-5; V gene: TRBV5-1; clone size: NA; D gene: TRBD1; CDR3 DNA: TGCGCCAGCAGCTTGGGATCGGCAGGGGGCTTGGAGACCCAGTACTTC; CDR3 protein: CASSLGSAGGLETQYF
J gene: TRBJ2-7; V gene: TRBV7-2; clone size: NA; D gene: NA; CDR3 DNA: TGTGCCAGCAGCTTAAGCCGAGACGGGGACGAGCAGTACTTC; CDR3 protein: CASSLSRDGDEQYF
J gene: TRBJ2-1; V gene: TRBV3-1; clone size: NA; D gene: NA; CDR3 DNA: TGTGCCAGCAGCCGGGTCTTCAATGAGCAGTTCTTC; CDR3 protein: CASSRVFNEQFF
J gene: TRBJ2-4; V gene: TRBV4-3; clone size: NA; D gene: NA; CDR3 DNA: TGCGCCAGCAGCCAAGATCCGGGCAGGGGAAACATTCAGTACTTC; CDR3 protein: CASSQDPGRGNIQYF
J gene: TRBJ2-3; V gene: TRBV4-3; clone size: NA; D gene: NA; CDR3 DNA: TGCGCCAGCAGCCAAGATCTGTACGGGCAGACCGTAAGGTATTTT; CDR3 protein: CASSQDLYGQTVRYF
J gene: TRBJ1-2; V gene: TRBV7-3; clone size: few; D gene: NA; CDR3 DNA: TGTGCCAGCAGCTTACTGCCAGGGGAGGCCTATGGCTACACCTTC; CDR3 protein: CASSLLPGEAYGYTF
J gene: TRBJ2-3; V gene: TRBV12-3/TRBV12-4; clone size: NA; D gene: TRBD2; CDR3 DNA: TGTGCCAGCAGATACCCCGGGACTAGTATCCATTTT; CDR3 protein: CASRYPGTSIHF
J gene: TRBJ1-1; V gene: TRBV11-2; clone size: NA; D gene: NA; CDR3 DNA: TGTGCCAGCAGCTTGCAGGTAACGGGGGACACTGAAGCTTTCTTT; CDR3 protein: CASSLQVTGDTEAFF
J gene: TRBJ2-1; V gene: TRBV5-1; clone size: NA; D gene: TRBD2; CDR3 DNA: TGCGCCAGCGGGAGGGACCACCAATCGGATGAGCAGTTCTTC; CDR3 protein: CASGRDHQSDEQFF
J gene: TRBJ2-3; V gene: TRBV7-9; clone size: many; D gene: NA; CDR3 DNA: TGTGCCAGCAACCTCAGCCCTAGCACAGATACGCAGTATTTT; CDR3 protein: CASNLSPSTDTQYF
J gene: TRBJ2-2; V gene: TRBV7-3; clone size: NA; D gene: NA; CDR3 DNA: TGTGCCAGCAGCTTAACTGGGTCCAGCACCGGGGAGCTGTTTTTT; CDR3 protein: CASSLTGSSTGELFF
J gene: TRBJ2-2; V gene: TRBV7-8; clone size: few; D gene: NA; CDR3 DNA: TGTGCCAGCAGCTTAGCCTTTAGGACAATGAACACCGGGGAGCTGTTTTTT; CDR3 protein: CASSLAFRTMNTGELFF
J gene: TRBJ2-7; V gene: TRBV6-1; clone size: NA; D gene: NA; CDR3 DNA: TGTGCCAGCAGTGAAGGGCTAGCTCACCTCTACGAGCAGTACTTC; CDR3 protein: CASSEGLAHLYEQYF
J gene: TRBJ2-5; V gene: TRBV29-1; clone size: few; D gene: TRBD2; CDR3 DNA: TGCAGCGTTGGTCCCCCGGGGGGAACGGGAGAGACCCAGTACTTC; CDR3 protein: CSVGPPGGTGETQYF
J gene: TRBJ1-2; V gene: TRBV7-2; clone size: few; D gene: NA; CDR3 DNA: TGTGCCAGCACCCCCCCGGGGGGGGCAAACTATGGCTACACCTTC; CDR3 protein: CASTPPGGANYGYTF
J gene: TRBJ2-7; V gene: TRBV3-1; clone size: NA; D gene: TRBD2; CDR3 DNA: TGTGCCAGCAGCCCCGCATACGGGGGGACCTACGAGCAGTACTTC; CDR3 protein: CASSPAYGGTYEQYF
J gene: TRBJ2-5; V gene: TRBV4-2; clone size: few; D gene: TRBD2; CDR3 DNA: TGTGCCAGCAGCCCGGGACTAGCGGGGGAAGAGACCCAGTACTTC; CDR3 protein: CASSPGLAGEETQYF
J gene: TRBJ2-2; V gene: TRBV4-3; clone size: NA; D gene: TRBD1; CDR3 DNA: TGCGCCAGCAGCCAGCATCTTCAGGGGGCAGGCGGGGAGCTGTTTTTT; CDR3 protein: CASSQHLQGAGGELFF
J gene: TRBJ2-1; V gene: TRBV4-3; clone size: once; D gene: TRBD2; CDR3 DNA: TGCGCCAGCAGCCATGAAAGCGGGGGGGCATACAATGAGCAGTTCTTC; CDR3 protein: CASSHESGGAYNEQFF
J gene: TRBJ1-2; V gene: TRBV20-1; clone size: few; D gene: NA; CDR3 DNA: TGCAGTGCTAGGCCTACAGGGAGGGACTACTACACCTTC; CDR3 protein: CSARPTGRDYYTF
J gene: TRBJ2-3; V gene: TRBV15; clone size: NA; D gene: NA; CDR3 DNA: TGTGCCACCAGCAGAGATTCGTTAGCCGCAGATACGCAGTATTTT; CDR3 protein: CATSRDSLAADTQYF
J gene: TRBJ2-5; V gene: TRBV7-2; clone size: NA; D gene: NA; CDR3 DNA: TGTGCCAGCAGCTTGTATGGGCGGGGAGTTCAAGAGACCCAGTACTTC; CDR3 protein: CASSLYGRGVQETQYF
J gene: TRBJ2-3; V gene: TRBV10-3; clone size: NA; D gene: NA; CDR3 DNA: TGTGCCATCAGTGCTAGAGATACGCAGTATTTT; CDR3 protein: CAISARDTQYF
J gene: TRBJ2-1; V gene: TRBV5-1; clone size: NA; D gene: TRBD2; CDR3 DNA: TGCGCCAGCAGCGCCGGAGGGCGGGAGGTCTACAATGAGCAGTTCTTC; CDR3 protein: CASSAGGREVYNEQFF
J gene: TRBJ2-7; V gene: TRBV20-1; clone size: NA; D gene: TRBD2; CDR3 DNA: TGCAGTGCTAGACCCGGGGGGGCTGAGTCGTACTTC; CDR3 protein: CSARPGGAESYF
J gene: TRBJ2-7; V gene: TRBV6-2/TRBV6-3; clone size: few; D gene: NA; CDR3 DNA: TGTGCCAGCAGTACCTCGGTCTACGAGCAGTACTTC; CDR3 protein: CASSTSVYEQYF
J gene: TRBJ2-5; V gene: TRBV7-3; clone size: NA; D gene: TRBD2; CDR3 DNA: TGTGCCAGCAGCCCTCCTAGCGGGCGGGCCCAGTACTTC; CDR3 protein: CASSPPSGRAQYF
J gene: TRBJ1-1; V gene: TRBV7-3; clone size: NA; D gene: NA; CDR3 DNA: TGTGCCAGCAGCTTTGGGGAGCATGCGCAAGCTTTCTTT; CDR3 protein: CASSFGEHAQAFF
J gene: TRBJ2-7; V gene: TRBV6-2/TRBV6-3; clone size: few; D gene: NA; CDR3 DNA: TGTGCCAGCAGCGGACAGTTCCTACTCCACGAGCAGTACTTC; CDR3 protein: CASSGQFLLHEQYF
J gene: TRBJ2-5; V gene: TRBV5-1; clone size: few; D gene: NA; CDR3 DNA: TGCGCCAGCGGTCTACGGGGGCTTCAAGAGACCCAGTACTTC; CDR3 protein: CASGLRGLQETQYF
J gene: TRBJ2-1; V gene: TRBV11-2; clone size: NA; D gene: TRBD2; CDR3 DNA: TGTGCCAGCAGCTTAGTTGGACTAGCGGGAGGTTCCTACAATGAGCAGTTCTTC; CDR3 protein: CASSLVGLAGGSYNEQFF
J gene: TRBJ1-3; V gene: TRBV4-1; clone size: few; D gene: NA; CDR3 DNA: TGCGCCAGCAGCCAGGAACGGACCGACGCTGGAAACACCATATATTTT; CDR3 protein: CASSQERTDAGNTIYF
J gene: TRBJ2-3; V gene: TRBV20-1; clone size: NA; D gene: NA; CDR3 DNA: TGCAGCGCCCGCCCCCTCACAGATACGCAGTATTTT; CDR3 protein: CSARPLTDTQYF
J gene: TRBJ2-5; V gene: TRBV3-1; clone size: few; D gene: NA; CDR3 DNA: TGTGCCAGCAGCCAACTGGGCCCGGTATTAGAGACCCAGTACTTC; CDR3 protein: CASSQLGPVLETQYF
J gene: TRBJ2-5; V gene: TRBV23-1; clone size: NA; D gene: NA; CDR3 DNA: TGCGCCAGCAGTCAATCTCCCAAGCGCCAGAGTCGGATGCTGGCCCAGTACTTC; CDR3 protein: CASSQSPKRQSRMLAQYF
J gene: TRBJ2-3; V gene: TRBV7-9; clone size: few; D gene: TRBD1; CDR3 DNA: TGTGCCACCTTACAGGGGGGAGCAGATACGCAGTATTTT; CDR3 protein: CATLQGGADTQYF
J gene: TRBJ2-7; V gene: TRBV6-6; clone size: NA; D gene: NA; CDR3 DNA: TGTGCCAGCAGTTCACAAAAGTACGAGCAGTACTTC; CDR3 protein: CASSSQKYEQYF
J gene: TRBJ1-5; V gene: TRBV6-2/TRBV6-3; clone size: NA; D gene: NA; CDR3 DNA: TGTGCCAGCAGTTACTCCTTGACAGAGGGGTTTGAGAGCAATCAGCCCCAGCATTTT; CDR3 protein: CASSYSLTEGFESNQPQHF
J gene: TRBJ1-5; V gene: TRBV6-2/TRBV6-3; clone size: few; D gene: TRBD1; CDR3 DNA: TGTGCCAGCAGTTCCCGACAGGGGAGGGCGGATCAGCCCCAGCATTTT; CDR3 protein: CASSSRQGRADQPQHF